Listed below are T cell receptor beta chains from one sample, sequenced in a study of memory CD4+ T cells and cytomegalovirus serostatus. Method: immunoSEQ multiplex PCR; TCRdb's copy keeps in-frame clones and lacks some. The sample has tens of thousands of clones, 60% to 80% seen once; the top ten hold more than 0.8%. Sequencing was carried out using memory CD4+ T cells from blood. These TCRs come from an adult in good health and CMV-seronegative. CDR3s include the opening cysteine and the closing phenylalanine or tryptophan. Fields, in order: V gene, CDR3 protein.

TRBV4-1 | CASSQGLAGVYEQYF
TRBV4-2 | CASSSGTGNLNEQFF
TRBV28 | CASSTPDNFYGYTF
TRBV7-2 | CASSQSSGTATGELFF
TRBV18 | CASSPPASGVYF
TRBV30 | CAWSVGANTGELFF
TRBV2 | CASRLEIEAFF
TRBV6-6 | CASSYPEVDEQFF
TRBV7-8 | CASSLAAKNIQYF
TRBV29-1 | CSVARGATTNEKLFF
TRBV2 | CASRGQLNTEAFF
TRBV19 | CASIPTGTGNTIYF
TRBV4-3 | CASSQGEPSGNTIYF
TRBV19 | CASSETSNYGYTF
TRBV18 | CASSPQAHEQYF
TRBV7-2 | CASSLDGSNQPQHF
TRBV10-3 | CAISEKEREGLETQYF
TRBV19 | CASSTFGQGNTIYF
TRBV9 | CASSSRAPAHEQFF
TRBV2 | CASSDRSGNEQFF
TRBV11-2 | CASSTLGGNNEQFF
TRBV5-1 | CASSLARFSNTGELFF
TRBV27 | CASRLAPSTDTQYF